The entry below describes one TCR beta chain. This sample was taken from a study of control samples from healthy donors and cancer patients. Sequenced by immunoSEQ multiplex PCR; TCRdb stores in-frame clones only, minus some. The table records 90,000 to 110,000 clones, roughly 90% of them present only once. The receptor's source is a woman between 50 and 59 years old in good health. The sequenced material came from blood.

The CDR3: CASSPSGGPPYEQYF. The CDR3 DNA sequence: TGTGCCAGCAGCCCGAGCGGGGGGCCCCCCTACGAGCAGTACTTC. The chain carries TRBV7-3 and TRBJ2-7; TRBD2 aligns across 9 bases. Germline trimming cut 5 bases from V and 2 bases from J; bases unmatched to any gene: 7. The germline V gene has CDR1 SGHTA and CDR2 FQGTGA. The CDR3 covers 15 residues. Combining the CDR3 with reference TRBV7-3 and TRBJ2-7 gives the whole variable domain GAGVSQTPSNKVTEKGKYVELRCDPISGHTALYWYRQSLGQGPEFLIYFQGTGAADDSGLPNDRFFAVRPEGSVSTLKIQRTERGDSAVYLCASSPSGGPPYEQYFGPGTRLTVT.